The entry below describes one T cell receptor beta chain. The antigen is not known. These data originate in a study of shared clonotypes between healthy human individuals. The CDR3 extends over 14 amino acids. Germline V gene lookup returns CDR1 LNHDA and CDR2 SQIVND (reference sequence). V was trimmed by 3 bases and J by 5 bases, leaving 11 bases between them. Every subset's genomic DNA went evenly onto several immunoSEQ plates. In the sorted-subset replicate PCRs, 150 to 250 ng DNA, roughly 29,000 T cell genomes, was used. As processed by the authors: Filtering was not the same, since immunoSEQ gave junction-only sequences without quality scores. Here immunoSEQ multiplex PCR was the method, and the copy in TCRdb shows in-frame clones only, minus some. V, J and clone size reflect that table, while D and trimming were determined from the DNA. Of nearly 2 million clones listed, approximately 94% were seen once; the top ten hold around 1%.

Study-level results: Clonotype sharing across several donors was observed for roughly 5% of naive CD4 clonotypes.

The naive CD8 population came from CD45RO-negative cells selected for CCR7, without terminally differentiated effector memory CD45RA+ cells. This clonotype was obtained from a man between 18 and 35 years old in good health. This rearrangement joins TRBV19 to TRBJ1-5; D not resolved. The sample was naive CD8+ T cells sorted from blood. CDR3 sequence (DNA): TGTGCCAGTAGTATTGACTTTGAGGATCAGCCCCAGCATTTT. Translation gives CASSIDFEDQPQHF.